These 23 T cell receptor beta chains were sequenced from one sample in a study of cytomegalovirus exposure and HLA in healthy donors. Primers included in the PCR were 60 Vbeta and 13 Jbeta primers. Libraries were prepared by immunoSEQ multiplex PCR; TCRdb keeps only in-frame clonotypes and omits some of them. The data show 20,000 to 30,000 clones, with just under 70% seen just once and 4.4% held by the top ten. Material: PBMCs. Every receptor here comes from a woman in her fifties or sixties in good health and CMV-seronegative.

J is TRBJ2-5 and V is TRBV19, with D possibly being TRBD1 (6 bases). Trimming shortened V by 5 bases and J by 5 bases, and 15 bases separated the two germline ends. The germline CDR1 and CDR2 sequences are LNHDA and SQIVND (reference sequence). This CDR3 is 14 amino acids long. The CDR3 nucleotides read TGTGCCAGTAGTCTTCAGGGGAACGGGGAGACCCAGTACTTC. Its translation: CASSLQGNGETQYF.

This chain links TRBV10-3 with TRBJ2-7, with D possibly being TRBD1 (5 bases). The CDR3 covers 13 residues. V lost 6 bases, J lost 0 bases, and 9 bases lay in between. Germline V gives CDR1 ENHRY, CDR2 SYGVKD. CDR3 sequence: CAISFDSSYEQYF. As DNA, the CDR3 is TGTGCCATCAGCTTTGACAGCTCCTACGAGCAGTACTTC.

This clone was found once. The J gene is TRBJ1-1, the V gene TRBV4-1, with a tentative D call TRBD1 (5 bases). The CDR3 totals 16 residues. Germline V gene sequence: CDR1 MGHRA, CDR2 YSYEKL. V was shortened by 1 base and J by 0 bases, with 12 bases between the two germline ends. CDR3: CASSQGGRTLNTEAFF. In nucleotides, the CDR3 is TGCGCCAGCAGCCAAGGGGGGAGGACATTGAACACTGAAGCTTTCTTT.

This clone came up a few times. The chain links TRBV7-9 to TRBJ1-4; perhaps TRBD1 as D (5 bases). CDR1 and CDR2 from the germline V gene are SEHNR and FQNEAQ (reference sequence). Trimming removed 5 bases at V and 5 bases at J, with 15 bases between. This CDR3 has 15 residues. The CDR3 here is CASSPRGSYNEKLFF. The CDR3 nucleotides read TGTGCCAGCAGCCCCCGGGGGAGCTACAATGAAAAACTGTTTTTT. The variable domain in full, completed from reference TRBV7-9 and TRBJ1-4, reads DTGVSQNPRHKITKRGQNVTFRCDPISEHNRLYWYRQTLGQGPEFLTYFQNEAQLEKSRLLSDRFSAERPKGSFSTLEIQRTEQGDSAMYLCASSPRGSYNEKLFFGSGTQLSVL.

The chain uses TRBV5-1 and TRBJ2-5; 8 positions match TRBD2. The CDR3 runs to 16 residues. Germline V gene sequence: CDR1 SGHRS, CDR2 YFSETQ. J was trimmed by 4 bases and V by 4 bases; bases with no gene match: 12. CDR3 amino acids: CASSTNSGMGGETQYF. The CDR3 DNA is TGCGCCAGCAGCACAAATAGCGGGATGGGGGGAGAGACCCAGTACTTC. Based on the CDR3 plus reference TRBV5-1 and TRBJ2-5, the full variable domain is KAGVTQTPRYLIKTRGQQVTLSCSPISGHRSVSWYQQTPGQGLQFLFEYFSETQRNKGNFPGRFSGRQFSNSRSEMNVSTLELGDSALYLCASSTNSGMGGETQYFGPGTRLLVL.

The chain joins TRBV7-3 to TRBJ2-5; TRBD2 might be the D (5 bases). Trimming took off 1 base at V and 4 bases at J, with 10 bases between the two ends. The CDR3 is made up of 14 amino acids. Germline assignment: CDR1 SGHTA and CDR2 FQGTGA. The CDR3 reads CASSLRTGSETQYF. The CDR3 DNA follows: TGTGCCAGCAGCTTAAGGACTGGTTCAGAGACCCAGTACTTC.

The sample holds one count of this clone. The rearrangement links TRBV11-1 to TRBJ2-7, with D possibly matching TRBD1 (5 bases). Germline CDR1 reads SGHAT; CDR2 reads FQDESV (reference sequence). The CDR3 is 12 residues long. V was cut by 4 bases and J by 3 bases, with 7 bases left in between. CDR3 residues: CASSSDSYEQYF. The DNA for the CDR3 is TGTGCCAGCAGCTCTGACAGCTACGAGCAGTACTTC.

The rearrangement joins TRBV5-4 to TRBJ1-1; 7 bases align to TRBD1. The CDR3 length is 15 residues. Looked up from germline, CDR1 is SGHNT and CDR2 is YYREEE (reference sequence). The J segment lost 6 bases and the V segment lost 4 bases, leaving 12 bases of the junction unmatched. The CDR3 sequence is CASSRDSRTTPEAFF. The DNA of the CDR3 is TGTGCCAGCAGCCGGGACAGTCGGACGACCCCTGAAGCTTTCTTT.

DNA for the CDR3: TGTGCCAGCTCACCACCTAGCTCCTACGAGCAGTACTTC. It codes for CASSPPSSYEQYF. This rearrangement joins TRBV18 to TRBJ2-7; no reliable D call. The CDR3 contains 13 residues. V was shortened by 0 bases and J by 0 bases, with 3 bases between the two germline ends. Germline V gene sequence: CDR1 KGHSH, CDR2 LQKENI.

This rearrangement joins TRBV6-6 to TRBJ2-7; TRBD1 might be the D (6 bases). V was clipped by 6 bases and J by 2 bases, with 11 bases between them. From germline, CDR1 is MNHNY and CDR2 SVGAGI (reference sequence). This CDR3 comprises 13 residues. CDR3 sequence (DNA): TGTGCCAGCAGCTCCGGACAGACCTACGAGCAGTACTTC. Protein sequence: CASSSGQTYEQYF.

The chain carries TRBV6-1 and TRBJ1-5, with D maybe TRBD1 (5 bases). CDR3 length: 16 amino acids. V lost 0 bases and J lost 7, with 16 bases in between. Germline CDR1 is MNHNS and CDR2 is SASEGT. CDR3 nucleotides: TGTGCCAGCAGTGAAGCGTTTTATCAGGGTAACCAGCCCCAGCATTTT. Translation gives CASSEAFYQGNQPQHF.

V and J are TRBV5-1 and TRBJ1-1; 9 bases align to TRBD1. With 5 bases clipped from V and 5 bases from J, the junction kept 4 bases outside the gene matches. The CDR3 covers 13 residues. CDR1 SGHRS and CDR2 YFSETQ come from the germline V gene. DNA of the CDR3: TGCGCCAGCAGGGGACAGGGATGGACTGAAGCTTTCTTT. Amino acids: CASRGQGWTEAFF. The full variable domain, completed using reference TRBV5-1 and TRBJ1-1, is KAGVTQTPRYLIKTRGQQVTLSCSPISGHRSVSWYQQTPGQGLQFLFEYFSETQRNKGNFPGRFSGRQFSNSRSEMNVSTLELGDSALYLCASRGQGWTEAFFGQGTRLTVV.

This sequence joins TRBV5-1 and TRBJ2-5; D possibly corresponds to TRBD2 (6 bases). Germline V CDR1 and CDR2: SGHRS, YFSETQ. The CDR3 loop spans 12 amino acids. V shed 7 bases and J shed 10 bases, with 17 bases lying between them. The CDR3: CASAGTEFFQYF. DNA of the CDR3: TGCGCCAGCGCCGGGACTGAATTCTTCCAGTACTTC.

This sequence joins TRBV6-4 and TRBJ1-2; TRBD1 matches at 7 bases. This CDR3 spans 16 amino acids. V was clipped by 5 bases and J by 5 bases; unmatched bases: 14. CDR1 is MRHNA, CDR2 SNTAGT, per germline. The CDR3, as DNA: TGTGCCAGCAGTTTTTCGCCCGGGACAGATTATTATGGCTACACCTTC. Its protein product is CASSFSPGTDYYGYTF.

This clone was detected only once. The CDR3 DNA sequence: TGTGCCAGCTCACGTGCAGACTATGGCTACACCTTC. It codes for CASSRADYGYTF. The genes are TRBV18 and TRBJ1-2; no firm D call. Trimming removed 4 bases at V and 3 bases at J, with 6 bases between. This CDR3 comprises 12 residues. Germline lookup yields CDR1 KGHSH and CDR2 LQKENI.

The gene calls are TRBV6-1 and TRBJ2-1; unclear D gene. Trimming took 8 bases from V and 2 from J, leaving 13 bases between them. Germline V CDR1 and CDR2: MNHNS, SASEGT. This CDR3 contains 14 residues. DNA for the CDR3: TGTGCCAGCCAGACGAGCGCCACCTACAATGAGCAGTTCTTC. This translates into CASQTSATYNEQFF.

V gene TRBV28 combines with J gene TRBJ2-1; D is ambiguous. Germline V gene lookup returns CDR1 MDHEN and CDR2 SYDVKM. Trimming cost V 6 bases and J 4 bases, with 10 bases left between them. The CDR3 length is 13 residues. The CDR3 reads CASSLPVYNEQFF. CDR3 coding DNA: TGTGCCAGCAGCCTACCGGTTTACAATGAGCAGTTCTTC.

The rearrangement joins TRBV10-3 to TRBJ1-2; maybe TRBD1 (6 bases). CDR1 is ENHRY, CDR2 SYGVKD, per germline. V lost 8 bases and J lost 1, with 17 bases in between. CDR3 size: 15 residues. CDR3 coding DNA: TGTGCCATCTCCGGAGGAACAGGGATTAACTATGGCTACACCTTC. It translates to CAISGGTGINYGYTF.

CDR3 protein: CGVRGQSTEAFF. The CDR3 nucleotides read TGTGGGGTGCGGGGGCAGAGCACTGAAGCTTTCTTT. The chain uses TRBV2 and TRBJ1-1, with D possibly matching TRBD1 (6 bases). The V gene's germline CDR1 is SNHLY and CDR2 FYNNEI. The CDR3 is 12 amino acids.

The chain uses TRBV20-1 and TRBJ2-3; D is uncertain. Germline assignment: CDR1 DFQATT and CDR2 SNEGSKA (reference sequence). CDR3 size: 11 residues. With 6 bases removed from V and 1 base from J, the gap between germline ends came to 5 bases. CDR3 region: CSAEGTDTQYF. The CDR3 DNA reads as TGCAGTGCCGAGGGCACAGATACGCAGTATTTT.

The V and J genes are TRBV2 and TRBJ1-6; no firm D call. Germline loops: CDR1 SNHLY, CDR2 FYNNEI. The CDR3 loop spans 14 amino acids. Trimming pared 1 base from V and 9 bases from J, leaving 10 bases between. CDR3 coding DNA: TGTGCCAGCAGTGAAGACTCGTCTCTTTCACCCCTCCACTTT. This codes for CASSEDSSLSPLHF.

This chain joins TRBV7-8 and TRBJ2-1; D is undetermined. This CDR3 has 12 amino acids. V was shortened by 5 bases and J by 11 bases, with 13 bases between the two germline ends. Germline CDR1 is SGHVS and CDR2 is FQNEAQ. DNA of the CDR3: TGTGCCAGCAGCGCCTCGAGCTTACAGCAGTTCTTC. This sequence encodes CASSASSLQQFF.

The chain recombines TRBV5-4 with TRBJ2-5; 10 bases agree with TRBD1. The V and J ends lost 2 bases and 3 bases, in that order; junction bases with no gene match: 7. CDR1 is SGHNT, CDR2 YYREEE, per germline (reference sequence). The CDR3 has 16 amino acids. The CDR3 sequence: CASSFGDRGGEETQYF. In nucleotides, the CDR3 is TGTGCCAGCAGCTTCGGGGACAGGGGTGGTGAAGAGACCCAGTACTTC.